This TCR beta chain is from a study of identifying expanded T cells in peripheral blood (dated by TCRdb to about 2019). About the study as a whole: Separate aliquots of the same genomic DNA pool were sequenced to produce technical replicates, and four replicates were compared in pairs. On the study overall, not on this receptor specifically: It was expected by the authors that biological variance in healthy repertoires might increase further over much longer intervals, such as months to years. Across all healthy-donor time intervals, the beta-binomial model significantly lowered both the number of clones called differentially abundant and the false-positive rate. In all healthy donors, the variance in clone template counts between samples taken 2 to 3 weeks apart rose significantly as total template count increased. About 1.2 differentially abundant clones were flagged by the binomial model between technical replicates, whereas about 16 and 20 were flagged over around two weeks and four weeks, respectively.

On this clone itself: It has no known antigen specificity. There are no base qualities to consult, and no much larger clone falls within one base.

TCRbeta CDR3 regions were profiled by bias-controlled multiplex PCR amplification of genomic DNA with the immunoSEQ Assay. The original methods were these. The absolute abundance of each unique TCRbeta CDR3 region was quantified after sequences were collapsed and filtered. Differential abundance was tested with two models: a binomial (Fisher-equivalent) model and a beta-binomial model that adds time-dependent variance fitted from healthy donors. Clones with fewer than 5 combined templates were excluded, and clones with Benjamini-Hochberg FDR below 0.01 were called differentially abundant. Using the form v = (b*log(k)+a)^2, the beta-binomial variance was modeled as a function of the total template count across the two samples. Entries here come from immuneACCESS through TCRdb and include only in-frame sequences with V and J called. Some clones fail to appear in such tables; in the studies checked, an unresolved V gene covers under half of the shortfall, and the cause of the remainder is unknown. Clone size and V and J calls were adopted from that table, with D and trimming inferred from the DNA. For this sample the table gives about 86,000 clones, of which approximately 85% were detected only once. The ten largest clones represent approximately 5% of the sample.

From cysteine to phenylalanine, the CDR3 is 14 amino acids long. Of all the DNA, just the CDR3 is kept, 42 bases in frame from base 1. The germline V gene gives CDR1 as SGHTA and CDR2 as FQGNSA. Relative to germline, V is 1 base shorter and J is 7 bases shorter, with 10 bases between their ends. No immune events, such as infections, were documented for the healthy donors during the collection period. To calibrate time-dependent variance in a beta-binomial model of T-cell clone differential abundance, blood repertoires from healthy donors were used as a training cohort. The training cohort was composed of roughly 10 healthy donors, 3 female and 7 male. Donor ages ranged from 29 to 64 years, with an average of about 40 years. Whole blood was collected from each healthy donor at three time points spaced two weeks apart and obtained from a commercial supplier. Genomic DNA was extracted from unsorted whole blood for immunosequencing.

Sequencing was performed on blood. The sequence was collected from a person between 18 and 69 years old in good health. The sequence links TRBV7-2 to TRBJ2-2, with the D assignment possibly TRBD1 or TRBD2, given 5 matching bases for each. CDR3 reads: CASSLDGTIGELFF. The sequence in DNA is TGTGCCAGCAGCTTAGACGGGACGATCGGGGAGCTGTTTTTT.